This T cell receptor (beta chain) derives from a study of Ad26.COV2.S vaccination and SARS-CoV-2 variants. Points from the study as a whole: In TCR breadth and depth analyses, total T cell responses may have been underestimated.

Stated treatment: 15 to 20 received Ad26.COV2.S at low or high dose, single or two shots; 5 received placebo; per-sample allocation not given. All samples were drawn on day 63, counting from the first vaccine or placebo injection. Germline lookup yields CDR1 LNHNV and CDR2 YYDKDF (reference sequence). This CDR3 has 15 residues. V shed 3 bases, J shed 8 bases, and the junction held 7 bases outside the gene matches. A note on this clone: Its target is not known.

Only in-frame clones appear in the TCRdb table, and some are missing; sequencing was by immunoSEQ multiplex PCR. The sample gives around 340,000 clones, 80% to 90% of which show up once; over 8.5% is in the top ten. This specimen consisted of peripheral blood, obtained in a trial of Ad26.COV2.S vaccine versus placebo. This clonotype was obtained from a person between 18 and 60 years old who received the Ad26.COV2.S COVID-19 vaccine or a placebo. The rearrangement joins TRBV15 to TRBJ1-4; 9 bases are shared with TRBD1. The CDR3 here is CATSSGGQGREKLFF. The CDR3 DNA sequence: TGTGCCACCAGCAGCGGCGGACAGGGGCGCGAAAAACTGTTTTTT. The complete variable domain, with remaining parts taken from reference TRBV15 and TRBJ1-4, reads DAMVIQNPRYQVTQFGKPVTLSCSQTLNHNVMYWYQQKSSQAPKLLFHYYDKDFNNEADTPDNFQSRRPNTSFCFLDIRSPGLGDTAMYLCATSSGGQGREKLFFGSGTQLSVL.